The 30 T cell receptor beta chains given below trace back to one sample, sequenced in a study of blood T cells in healthy people across ages. Through a sample-barcoded 5' primer and a J-beta primer mix, a second PCR was run for roughly 7 to 11 cycles. Via MiXCR, TCRdb re-called the 5' RACE reads, giving one row per CDR3 protein. The profile shows around 990,000 distinct CDR3 sequences, 30% to 40% of them singletons. Source material: blood. The source is a man between 18 and 29 years old in good health.

This chain links TRBV6-2 or TRBV6-3 with TRBJ2-7; 9 nucleotides match TRBD1. V lost 2 bases, J lost 8 bases, and 10 bases stayed unmatched. This CDR3 contains 15 residues. Germline V CDR1 and CDR2: MNHEY, SVGEGT. The CDR3 region is CASSYPRGQGLQQYF. The CDR3 DNA is TGTGCCAGCAGTTACCCCAGGGGACAGGGCCTACAGCAGTACTTC.

This clonotype was seen a few times. Here the CDR3 DNA reads TGTGCCAGTAGTAACGCTATCACAGATACGCAGTATTTT. Amino acids: CASSNAITDTQYF. The V call is TRBV19, the J call TRBJ2-3; unclear D gene. Trimming cost V 4 bases and J 2 bases, with 7 bases left between them. The CDR3 spans 13 residues. CDR1 and CDR2 from the germline V gene are LNHDA and SQIVND (reference sequence).

The chain couples TRBV13 to TRBJ2-5, with D unclear. Trimming stripped 1 base from V and 4 bases from J, with 13 bases between. Germline V gene data show CDR1 as PRHDT and CDR2 as FYEKMQ (reference sequence). The CDR3 is 15 residues long. The CDR3, as DNA: TGTGCCAGCAGCTTAGTTCTAGACGAAGGAGAGACCCAGTACTTC. Translated, it gives CASSLVLDEGETQYF. The full variable domain, its missing parts supplied by reference TRBV13 and TRBJ2-5, is AAGVIQSPRHLIKEKRETATLKCYPIPRHDTVYWYQQGPGQDPQFLISFYEKMQSDKGSIPDRFSAQQFSDYHSELNMSSLELGDSALYFCASSLVLDEGETQYFGPGTRLLVL.

Concerning this clonotype: At one end the junction does not follow the germline gene, possibly because of a read error. The chain carries TRBV12-3 or TRBV12-4 and TRBJ1-1; 7 positions agree with TRBD1. The CDR3 contains 12 residues. CDR3 loop: CTSSRQGGEAFF. In DNA form, the CDR3 reads TGTACCAGCAGCCGACAGGGAGGTGAAGCTTTCTTT.

V usage is TRBV12-3 or TRBV12-4 and J usage is TRBJ2-7; D perhaps matches TRBD1 (6 bases). TRBJ2-5 matches the DNA end more closely, so the J call is doubtful. The length of the CDR3 is 16 residues. CDR3 protein: CASSPGGALSTVTQYF. Written as DNA, the CDR3 is TGTGCCAGCAGCCCTGGGGGCGCGCTAAGCACCGTGACCCAGTACTTC.

There are a few counts of this clonotype. This sequence joins TRBV7-4 and TRBJ2-3; 8 nucleotides line up with TRBD1. CDR3 length: 16 residues. Germline V gene sequence: CDR1 SGHVT, CDR2 SQSDAQ. The V segment lost 3 bases and the J segment 0 bases; nucleotides outside the gene matches: 5. The CDR3 spells CASSFAGGHSTDTQYF. CDR3 coding DNA: TGTGCCAGCAGCTTCGCAGGGGGCCATAGCACAGATACGCAGTATTTT.

This clonotype has just a few counts. The chain combines TRBV20-1 with TRBJ1-4, with D perhaps TRBD1 (5 bases). The CDR3 contains 13 residues. V lost 0 bases to trimming and J lost 11 bases, with 13 bases between them. Germline V gives CDR1 DFQATT, CDR2 SNEGSKA (reference sequence). The CDR3 is CSAREGGRAKLFF. CDR3 nucleotide sequence: TGCAGTGCTAGAGAGGGGGGGAGGGCGAAACTGTTTTTT.

This clonotype was detected a few times. The J gene is TRBJ1-1, the V gene TRBV6-1, with TRBD1 as a possible D gene (5 bases). Between the trimmed V and J ends, which lost 8 bases and 1 base, there was a span of 11 bases. The CDR3 has 13 residues. The germline CDR1 and CDR2 sequences are MNHNS and SASEGT. CDR3 coding DNA: TGTGCCAGCCCGGGACGGCCGAACACTGAAGCTTTCTTT. Encoded protein: CASPGRPNTEAFF.

This clonotype appeared many times. CDR3: CASSLLGQGNIQYF. In nucleotides, the CDR3 is TGCGCCAGCAGCTTGTTGGGACAGGGTAACATTCAGTACTTC. The chain has TRBV5-1 and TRBJ2-4; 9 bases match TRBD1. The CDR3 contains 14 residues. Trimming took 1 base from V and 7 from J; bases not matched to a gene: 3. The germline CDR1 and CDR2 sequences are SGHRS and YFSETQ.

This clonotype was detected many times. The chain is built from TRBV12-3 or TRBV12-4 and TRBJ1-2; no clear D. CDR3 size: 15 residues. V lost 5 bases, J lost 4 bases, and 17 bases lay in between. CDR3 amino acids: CASSRPGRKIYGYTF. The CDR3 bases are TGTGCCAGCAGTCGCCCTGGACGGAAGATCTATGGCTACACCTTC.

This clonotype was seen more than once but under ten times. The chain uses TRBV13 and TRBJ2-7; tentative D call: TRBD1 (6 bases). Trimming removed 5 bases at V and 3 bases at J, with 14 bases between. The CDR3 extends over 14 amino acids. Germline lookup yields CDR1 PRHDT and CDR2 FYEKMQ (reference sequence). The chain's CDR3 is CASSPATGSYEQYF. CDR3 sequence (DNA): TGTGCCAGCAGCCCAGCCACAGGGAGCTACGAGCAGTACTTC.

This clonotype has just one count. The J gene is TRBJ2-1, the V gene TRBV21-1. TRBV21-1 is a pseudogene. This CDR3 is 15 amino acids long. The CDR3 reads CASSKVRGSYNEQFF. CDR3 sequence (DNA): TGTGCCAGCAGCAAAGTTAGGGGTTCCTACAATGAGCAGTTCTTC.

In the case of this clonotype: A much larger clone lies one base from this, so it may be a read error. The chain uses TRBV10-3 and TRBJ2-1; TRBD2 aligns across 15 bases. The CDR3 loop spans 15 amino acids. V lost 4 bases, J lost 12 bases, and 7 bases stayed unmatched. Germline V gene sequence: CDR1 ENHRY, CDR2 SYGVKD. The DNA for the CDR3 is TGTGCCATCAGTGGGACTAGCGGGGGGGCCGGTGGGCAGTTCTTC. This encodes CAISGTSGGAGGQFF.

The chain recombines TRBV14 with TRBJ2-1, with TRBD2 identical over 9 bases. Germline CDR1 SGHDN, CDR2 FVKESK. This CDR3 has 17 amino acids. Trimming cost V 4 bases and J 4 bases; bases outside gene matches: 11. CDR3 DNA: TGTGCCAGCAGCCCCCGAGCGGGGGGCTCTGTATACAATGAGCAGTTCTTC. Translated: CASSPRAGGSVYNEQFF.

This clonotype has a handful of counts. The rearrangement joins TRBV28 to TRBJ2-6, with 11 bases that match TRBD1. With 5 bases clipped from V and 8 bases from J, the junction kept 14 bases outside the gene matches. Looked up from germline, CDR1 is MDHEN and CDR2 is SYDVKM. This CDR3 contains 18 residues. The CDR3 sequence: CASSPLGRGTGGTNVLTF. The CDR3 DNA is TGTGCCAGCAGTCCGTTAGGGAGAGGGACAGGGGGGACCAACGTCCTGACTTTC.

The J gene is TRBJ2-1, the V gene TRBV4-3; TRBD1 might be the D (5 bases). CDR3 length: 14 residues. In germline, CDR1 is LGHNA, CDR2 YSLEER. V lost 0 bases, J lost 10 bases, and 13 bases lay in between. The CDR3 region has the DNA TGCGCCAGCAGCCAAGATCTCGAACAGGTCGAGCAGTTCTTC. Amino acids: CASSQDLEQVEQFF.

This clonotype was detected many times. In DNA, the CDR3 is TGTGCCAGCAGCTTAGGGGTTGCAGATACGCAGTATTTT. It codes for CASSLGVADTQYF. The gene calls are TRBV7-2 and TRBJ2-3; no clear D. V lost 1 base to trimming and J lost 4 bases, with 6 bases between them. The CDR3 loop spans 13 amino acids. The germline CDR1 and CDR2 sequences are SGHTA and FQGNSA.

This clonotype was observed a few times. The V and J genes are TRBV7-2 and TRBJ1-2, with 7 bases lining up with TRBD1. This CDR3 is built from 14 residues. Trimming cost V 0 bases and J 7 bases; bases outside gene matches: 5. CDR1 and CDR2 from the germline V gene are SGHTA and FQGNSA. The chain's CDR3 is CASSLALTGSGYTF. CDR3 sequence (DNA): TGTGCCAGCAGCTTAGCGTTGACAGGGTCTGGCTACACCTTC.

The chain carries TRBV20-1 and TRBJ1-5; D is unresolved. The CDR3 runs 13 residues. Germline assignment: CDR1 DFQATT and CDR2 SNEGSKA (reference sequence). The V end was cut by 6 bases, the J end by 9 bases, with 18 bases between. This CDR3 is CSAKTPSSGPQHF. In DNA, the CDR3 is TGCAGTGCCAAGACACCTTCGAGTGGGCCCCAGCATTTT.

Concerning this clonotype: A much larger clone is a single base away; this may be a read error. The V and J genes are TRBV6-6 and TRBJ2-3, with D maybe TRBD1 (6 bases). The CDR3 loop spans 14 amino acids. Germline V gene lookup returns CDR1 MNHNY and CDR2 SVGAGI (reference sequence). CDR3 in DNA: TGTGCCGGCAGTAGAAGACAGGGCACAGATACGCAGTATTTT. Translated: CAGSRRQGTDTQYF.

This sequence joins TRBV4-1 and TRBJ2-5, with a tentative D call TRBD1 (5 bases). The last part of the DNA fits TRBJ2-7 better; the J call may be wrong. The CDR3 consists of 14 residues. Per germline, CDR1 MGHRA and CDR2 YSYEKL. CDR3 sequence reads: CASSQSTGVGEQYF. CDR3 nucleotide sequence: TGCGCCAGCAGCCAATCAACAGGAGTGGGCGAGCAGTACTTC.

The chain couples TRBV5-5 to TRBJ1-1, with TRBD1 matching 9 bases. The CDR3 runs to 12 residues. Germline V CDR1 and CDR2: SGHKS, YYEKEE (reference sequence). The J segment lost 8 bases and the V segment lost 6 bases, leaving 5 bases of the junction unmatched. CDR3 loop: CASNRTGEEAFF. The CDR3 coding sequence is TGTGCCAGCAACAGGACAGGGGAAGAAGCTTTCTTT.

V is TRBV6-2 or TRBV6-3 and J is TRBJ1-5; TRBD1 is a possible D gene (5 bases). CDR1 and CDR2 from the germline V gene are MNHEY and SVGEGT. The CDR3 contains 15 residues. V lost 0 bases and J lost 6, with 12 bases in between. CDR3 sequence (DNA): TGTGCCAGCAGTTACTCTTCCGGGGGGACTCAGCCCCAGCATTTT. Translating it yields CASSYSSGGTQPQHF.

V is TRBV29-1 and J is TRBJ1-2; D possibly corresponds to TRBD1 (6 bases). The CDR3 is 10 residues long. The V gene lost 4 bases and the J gene lost 8 bases, with 8 bases spanning the gap. Germline lookup yields CDR1 SQVTM and CDR2 ANQGSEA. The CDR3 nucleotides read TGCAGCGTTGGGGGGCACGGCTACACCTTC. It translates to CSVGGHGYTF. Full variable domain (outside the CDR3, taken from reference TRBV29-1 and TRBJ1-2): SAVISQKPSRDICQRGTSLTIQCQVDSQVTMMFWYRQQPGQSLTLIATANQGSEATYESGFVIDKFPISRPNLTFSTLTVSNMSPEDSSIYLCSVGGHGYTFGSGTRLTVV.

In DNA, the CDR3 is TGCAGTGCTACGAACAGGACGCAGTTCTTC. Its protein product is CSATNRTQFF. The chain uses TRBV20-1 and TRBJ2-1, with TRBD1 as a possible D gene (5 bases). Per the germline V gene, CDR1 is DFQATT and CDR2 is SNEGSKA (reference sequence). The V gene lost 4 bases and the J gene lost 12 bases, with 10 bases spanning the gap. This CDR3 is 10 amino acids long.

This chain connects TRBV7-2 to TRBJ2-5; the D gene is possibly TRBD2 (5 bases). The germline V and J ends were trimmed by 2 bases and 11 bases, with 21 bases remaining between them. Germline CDR1 SGHTA, CDR2 FQGNSA. The CDR3 covers 15 residues. CDR3: CASSLLSWEEEEQYF. Here the CDR3 DNA reads TGTGCCAGCAGCTTACTATCATGGGAAGAGGAGGAGCAGTACTTC.

The CDR3 DNA reads as TGTGCCGTACTTCTGTCAGAGACTGAGAACTATGGCTACACCTTC. This sequence encodes CAVLLSETENYGYTF. The chain employs TRBV10-3 and TRBJ1-2; D unresolved. This CDR3 is built from 15 residues. Germline CDR1 and CDR2: ENHRY and SYGVKD. V was trimmed by 11 bases and J by 2 bases, leaving 21 bases between them.

This chain joins TRBV7-8 and TRBJ1-5; D ambiguous. The germline gives CDR1 SGHVS, CDR2 FQNEAQ. V was trimmed by 7 bases and J by 2 bases, leaving 18 bases between them. This CDR3 spans 16 amino acids. CDR3 in amino acids: CASTEGRVPGNQPQHF. The CDR3, as DNA: TGTGCCAGCACGGAGGGAAGGGTACCGGGCAATCAGCCCCAGCATTTT.

This clonotype showed up just a few times. V usage is TRBV20-1 and J usage is TRBJ1-4; perhaps TRBD1 as D (6 bases). Trimming pared 5 bases from V and 3 bases from J, leaving 19 bases between. The V gene's germline CDR1 is DFQATT and CDR2 SNEGSKA (reference sequence). This CDR3 region has 16 residues. Written as DNA, the CDR3 is TGCAGTGCTTTACTAACAGGGAGTATTGCTAATGAAAAACTGTTTTTT. Its protein product is CSALLTGSIANEKLFF.

This chain connects TRBV3-1 to TRBJ2-1; D not resolved. CDR1 LGHDT and CDR2 YNNKEL come from the germline V gene (reference sequence). V was trimmed by 0 bases and J by 0 bases, leaving 9 bases between them. This CDR3 region has 16 residues. In DNA form, the CDR3 reads TGTGCCAGCAGCCAAGATTTGGGGATCTCCTACAATGAGCAGTTCTTC. Its protein product is CASSQDLGISYNEQFF.